The 27 T cell receptor beta chains in this list originate from one sample, sequenced in a study of beta chain features in type 1 diabetes listed by TCRdb under 2018. Library generation was performed with the immunoSEQ multiplex PCR assay. The entire isolated RNA was reverse transcribed using the High Capacity cDNA Reverse Transcription Kit, and thus expressed TCRB transcripts were sequenced. As stored in TCRdb, this immuneACCESS dataset retains in-frame rearrangements with V and J assigned. A fraction of the clones does not appear; measured against another copy, unresolved V genes explain less than half of the discrepancy, and the remainder lacks a known reason. The sample table holds hundreds of thousands of clones, of which more than 65% were seen once. The top ten clonotypes cover 0.053% of the sample. The sequenced sample was naive CD4+ T cells from blood. The cell subset or site label of this sample denotes: true naive CD4+ T cells. The receptors were gathered from a man aged 25-40 years in good health.

About this clone: Other DNA variants within this sample encode the same CDR3. This rearrangement joins TRBV30 to TRBJ2-7; no clear D gene. Germline lookup yields CDR1 GTSNPN and CDR2 SVGIG (reference sequence). This CDR3 comprises 11 residues. Trimming left V 2 bases short and J 1 base short, with 3 bases between. CDR3 nucleotide sequence: TGTGCCTGGAGTCAGTCCTACGAGCAGTACTTC. As protein: CAWSQSYEQYF.

V and J are TRBV9 and TRBJ2-4; TRBD1 or TRBD2 may be the D gene (5 bases each). Germline CDR1 is SGDLS and CDR2 is YYNGEE. CDR3 length equals 17 residues. Trimming left V 0 bases short and J 2 bases short, with 15 bases between. The CDR3: CASSVGGLADTKNIQYF. The CDR3 region has the DNA TGTGCCAGCAGCGTAGGGGGCCTAGCTGATACCAAAAACATTCAGTACTTC.

J is TRBJ2-2 and V is TRBV29-1; 7 bases are shared with TRBD1. The germline CDR1 and CDR2 sequences are SQVTM and ANQGSEA. The CDR3 consists of 14 residues. The V segment lost 6 bases and the J segment 7 bases; nucleotides outside the gene matches: 11. Here the CDR3 reads CSVEAGGRFGELFF. In DNA form, the CDR3 reads TGCAGCGTGGAGGCAGGGGGACGTTTCGGGGAGCTGTTTTTT.

Only one count was recorded for this clone. The rearrangement links TRBV20-1 to TRBJ1-2; maybe TRBD1 (5 bases). Trimming took 6 bases from V and 4 from J, leaving 9 bases between them. This CDR3 is 11 amino acids long. In germline, CDR1 is DFQATT, CDR2 SNEGSKA (reference sequence). The CDR3 here is CSARRGYGYTF. In DNA form, the CDR3 reads TGCAGTGCGCGGAGGGGCTATGGCTACACCTTC.

The chain uses TRBV18 and TRBJ1-1; unclear D gene. Germline V lookup: CDR1 KGHSH, CDR2 LQKENI. V lost 3 bases, J lost 1 base, and 9 bases lay in between. The CDR3 sequence is 14 residues long. As DNA, the CDR3 is TGTGCCAGCTCACCCCGACGGGGGAACACTGAAGCTTTCTTT. Translating gives CASSPRRGNTEAFF.

The sample holds a few counts of this clone. The chain employs TRBV20-1 and TRBJ2-1; no reliable D call. Germline lookup yields CDR1 DFQATT and CDR2 SNEGSKA (reference sequence). The V end was cut by 3 bases, the J end by 10 bases, with 7 bases between. The CDR3 is 10 residues long. CDR3 in DNA: TGCAGTGCTAGGGACCGGGAGCAGTTCTTC. Translated: CSARDREQFF.

The V gene is TRBV4-3, the J gene TRBJ1-1; TRBD1 is a possible D gene (6 bases). V was trimmed by 3 bases and J by 1 base, leaving 12 bases between them. The CDR3 is 15 amino acids. CDR1 is LGHNA, CDR2 YSLEER, per germline. The CDR3 loop is CASSHRDRTNTEAFF. In nucleotides, the CDR3 is TGCGCCAGCAGCCACCGAGACAGGACGAACACTGAAGCTTTCTTT.

This chain links TRBV6-6 with TRBJ1-4, with D unresolved. CDR3 length: 15 residues. V dropped 0 bases and J dropped 3 bases, with 8 bases sitting between them. The germline V gene encodes CDR1 MNHNY and CDR2 SVGAGI (reference sequence). The CDR3 DNA is TGTGCCAGCAGTTACTCGAACAGTCCTAATGAAAAACTGTTTTTT. It yields the protein CASSYSNSPNEKLFF.

Here the CDR3 DNA reads TGTGCCAGCAGTTCCAGGACAGTTAACACTGAAGCTTTCTTT. It translates to CASSSRTVNTEAFF. The chain is built from TRBV27 and TRBJ1-1; D may be TRBD1 (6 bases). The CDR3 consists of 14 residues. The ends were cut back, 4 bases at V and 2 bases at J, with 11 bases in the middle. CDR1 and CDR2 from the germline V gene are MNHEY and SMNVEV (reference sequence).

The CDR3 nucleotides are TGTGCCAGCAGCGTAGGAAGACAGTATCAGCCCCAGCATTTT. Its protein is CASSVGRQYQPQHF. J is TRBJ1-5 and V is TRBV9; tentative D call: TRBD1 (5 bases). This CDR3 region has 14 residues. The V end was cut by 0 bases, the J end by 5 bases, with 9 bases between. Germline values: CDR1 SGDLS, CDR2 YYNGEE.

The chain uses TRBV19 and TRBJ2-3, with D possibly matching TRBD2 (5 bases). Trimming removed 8 bases from V and 4 bases from J, with 10 bases in between. The length of the CDR3 is 12 residues. Germline V gene sequence: CDR1 LNHDA, CDR2 SQIVND (reference sequence). The CDR3 spells CASASRADTQYF. The CDR3 DNA reads as TGTGCCAGTGCTTCGAGGGCAGATACGCAGTATTTT.

The chain uses TRBV10-3 and TRBJ1-2; perhaps TRBD1 as D (5 bases). Trimming left V 5 bases short and J 5 bases short, with 9 bases between. Germline V gene sequence: CDR1 ENHRY, CDR2 SYGVKD. The CDR3 consists of 12 residues. CDR3 coding DNA: TGTGCCATCAGTCCACAGGCTTATGGCTACACCTTC. Encoded protein: CAISPQAYGYTF.

The chain is built from TRBV2 and TRBJ2-7; 9 bases map to TRBD1. The CDR3 has 14 amino acids. V lost 9 bases to trimming and J lost 6 bases; unmatched junction nucleotides: 12. Germline CDR1 SNHLY, CDR2 FYNNEI. The CDR3 spells CASYSGTGSSEQYF. For the CDR3, the DNA is TGTGCCAGTTACTCCGGGACAGGGTCCAGCGAGCAGTACTTC.

The V gene is TRBV20-1, the J gene TRBJ2-1, with a tentative D call TRBD1 (6 bases). Germline V gene sequence: CDR1 DFQATT, CDR2 SNEGSKA (reference sequence). V dropped 3 bases and J dropped 10 bases, with 10 bases sitting between them. The CDR3 loop spans 11 amino acids. This chain's CDR3 is CSASQGHEQFF. CDR3 DNA: TGCAGTGCTAGTCAGGGGCACGAGCAGTTCTTC.

In the case of this clone: Other DNA sequences in the sample encode the same CDR3. The genes are TRBV12-5 and TRBJ2-5; TRBD2 matches 7 bases. There are 14 residues in the CDR3. Trimming cost V 7 bases and J 5 bases; bases outside gene matches: 10. Germline values: CDR1 LGHNT, CDR2 FRNRAP. The CDR3 DNA reads TGTGCTAGTGCCGCTCTGGGGAGGGACGAGACCCAGTACTTC. The encoded protein is CASAALGRDETQYF.

The genes are TRBV13 and TRBJ1-1; D not resolved. Per germline, CDR1 PRHDT and CDR2 FYEKMQ (reference sequence). The CDR3 loop spans 14 amino acids. Between the trimmed V and J ends, which lost 4 bases and 0 bases, there was a span of 9 bases. Here the CDR3 DNA reads TGTGCCAGCAGCTGGGGAAAGCTGAACACTGAAGCTTTCTTT. It specifies CASSWGKLNTEAFF.

The J gene is TRBJ1-6, the V gene TRBV2; the D is unclear. Germline assignment: CDR1 SNHLY and CDR2 FYNNEI. Trimming stripped 6 bases from V and 7 bases from J, with 16 bases between. CDR3 length: 15 residues. The CDR3 region has the DNA TGTGCCAGCAGCCTTGCCGAGGCGGGAAATTCACCCCTCCACTTT. Translation: CASSLAEAGNSPLHF.

This chain links TRBV18 with TRBJ1-1; D remains ambiguous. CDR3 size: 13 residues. Germline V gives CDR1 KGHSH, CDR2 LQKENI. The V end lost 2 bases, the J end lost 1 base, and 5 bases lay between the germline ends. CDR3: CASSPFRNTEAFF. The CDR3, as DNA: TGTGCCAGCTCACCATTCCGGAACACTGAAGCTTTCTTT.

The gene calls are TRBV7-9 and TRBJ2-3; D gene ambiguous. The V gene's germline CDR1 is SEHNR and CDR2 FQNEAQ (reference sequence). With 8 bases removed from V and 0 bases from J, the gap between germline ends came to 3 bases. CDR3 length: 11 amino acids. CDR3: CASLSTDTQYF. Written as DNA, the CDR3 is TGTGCCAGCCTTAGCACAGATACGCAGTATTTT.

This clone was counted between two and nine times. V usage is TRBV18 and J usage is TRBJ1-1, with 12 nucleotides matching TRBD1. The germline V gene has CDR1 KGHSH and CDR2 LQKENI. The CDR3 is made up of 16 amino acids. V was pared by 3 bases and J by 3 bases, with 5 bases of the junction left unmatched. Here the CDR3 DNA reads TGTGCCAGCTCACCGGGACAGGGGGCTAGTTACACTGAAGCTTTCTTT. Translating gives CASSPGQGASYTEAFF.

This clone was seen a handful of times. The V and J genes are TRBV30 and TRBJ1-1; maybe TRBD1 (5 bases). Germline V gene sequence: CDR1 GTSNPN, CDR2 SVGIG (reference sequence). V was trimmed by 2 bases and J by 0 bases, leaving 10 bases between them. The CDR3 spans 14 residues. This CDR3 is CAWSFRGLNTEAFF. The CDR3 DNA follows: TGTGCCTGGAGTTTCCGGGGCTTGAACACTGAAGCTTTCTTT.

The chain uses TRBV2 and TRBJ2-2; TRBD1 aligns across 10 bases. V gave up 4 bases and J gave up 7 bases; unmatched junction bases: 3. CDR3 length equals 14 residues. CDR1 is SNHLY and CDR2 is FYNNEI in the germline V gene. CDR3 sequence reads: CASSGGQGNGELFF. The DNA for the CDR3 is TGTGCCAGCAGTGGGGGACAGGGGAACGGGGAGCTGTTTTTT.

This clone was observed a few times. V and J are TRBV2 and TRBJ1-6; D gene ambiguous. Germline V CDR1 and CDR2: SNHLY, FYNNEI. Trimming pared 4 bases from V and 9 bases from J, leaving 4 bases between. The length of the CDR3 is 11 residues. The CDR3 bases are TGTGCCAGCAGTGTTTCTTCACCCCTCCACTTT. Its protein is CASSVSSPLHF.

V usage is TRBV12-5 and J usage is TRBJ2-3; no clear D gene. The ends were cut back, 7 bases at V and 7 bases at J, with 12 bases in the middle. The germline gives CDR1 LGHNT, CDR2 FRNRAP. This CDR3 is 12 amino acids long. The DNA of the CDR3 is TGTGCTAGTGCCCTGGCCCTGAATACGCAGTATTTT. Translation: CASALALNTQYF.

This rearrangement joins TRBV7-9 to TRBJ2-3; 12 nucleotides align to TRBD2. CDR3 length equals 16 residues. With V trimmed by 1 base and J by 2 bases, 1 base remained unmatched. Germline CDR1 is SEHNR and CDR2 is FQNEAQ (reference sequence). The CDR3 is CASSLGLAGVTDTQYF. As DNA, the CDR3 is TGTGCCAGCAGCTTAGGACTAGCGGGGGTCACAGATACGCAGTATTTT.

This chain joins TRBV10-3 and TRBJ2-1, with TRBD1 matching 9 bases. The V gene end was trimmed by 10 bases and the J gene end by 4 bases; junction bases not matched to a gene: 8. CDR3 length equals 14 residues. The V gene's germline CDR1 is ENHRY and CDR2 SYGVKD. CDR3 nucleotide sequence: TGTGCCACCCGTTCCGGGACAGGGTACAATGAGCAGTTCTTC. Its translation is CATRSGTGYNEQFF.

The rearrangement links TRBV11-2 to TRBJ2-5; 7 bases are a match to TRBD1. The germline CDR1 and CDR2 sequences are SGHAT and FQNNGV. The J segment lost 5 bases and the V segment lost 4 bases, leaving 13 bases of the junction unmatched. CDR3 length: 16 amino acids. The CDR3 loop reads CASSSYPDREHETQYF. The CDR3 DNA follows: TGTGCCAGCAGCTCCTACCCCGACAGGGAGCATGAGACCCAGTACTTC. Using reference TRBV11-2 and TRBJ2-5 for the parts outside the CDR3, the full variable domain is EAGVAQSPRYKIIEKRQSVAFWCNPISGHATLYWYQQILGQGPKLLIQFQNNGVVDDSQLPKDRFSAERLKGVDSTLKIQPAKLEDSAVYLCASSSYPDREHETQYFGPGTRLLVL.